By sample share, the clone carrying this T cell receptor (beta chain) is large. The sample's treatment: randomized to nivolumab then ipilimumab (arm A) or the reverse (arm B). Sorted cells were live CD3+CD8+, lacking CD19 and CD56, from PBMCs. Trimming took 6 bases from V and 8 from J; bases not matched to a gene: 9. This CDR3 region has 15 residues. CDR1 is LNHDA and CDR2 is SQIVND in the germline V gene (reference sequence). The sample originates from a study of sequential checkpoint blockade in melanoma. Sequencing was performed with immunoSEQ multiplex PCR; in TCRdb, only in-frame clones are kept and a portion is missing. Here the sample spans fewer than 8,500 clones, 75% to 80% being singletons.

V is TRBV19 and J is TRBJ2-1; 11 bases align to TRBD2. Sample: CD8+ T cells sorted from blood (inferred from file names), taken from a patient given nivolumab and ipilimumab in sequence. The TCR originated in a human donor with melanoma. In DNA, the CDR3 is TGTGCCAGTAGCCGCACTAGCGGGAGTTTAGATGAGCAGTTCTTC. Amino acid sequence: CASSRTSGSLDEQFF.